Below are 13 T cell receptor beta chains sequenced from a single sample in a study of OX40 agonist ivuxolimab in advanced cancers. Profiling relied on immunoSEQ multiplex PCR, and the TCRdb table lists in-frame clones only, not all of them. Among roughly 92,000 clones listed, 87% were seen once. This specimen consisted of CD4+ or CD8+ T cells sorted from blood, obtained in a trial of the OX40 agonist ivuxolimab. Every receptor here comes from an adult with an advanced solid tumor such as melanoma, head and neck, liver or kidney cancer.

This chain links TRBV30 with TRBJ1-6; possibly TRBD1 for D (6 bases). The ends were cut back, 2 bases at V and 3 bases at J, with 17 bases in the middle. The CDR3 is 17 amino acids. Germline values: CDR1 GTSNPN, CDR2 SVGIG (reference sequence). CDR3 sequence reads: CAWSPLTGLGYNSPLHF. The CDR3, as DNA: TGTGCCTGGAGTCCCCTTACAGGGTTGGGCTATAATTCACCCCTCCACTTT.

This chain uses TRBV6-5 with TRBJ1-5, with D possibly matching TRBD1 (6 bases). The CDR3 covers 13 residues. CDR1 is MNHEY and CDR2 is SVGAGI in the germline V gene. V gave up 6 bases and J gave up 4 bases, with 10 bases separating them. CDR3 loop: CASSYDRNQPQHF. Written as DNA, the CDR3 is TGTGCCAGCAGCTACGACAGGAATCAGCCCCAGCATTTT.

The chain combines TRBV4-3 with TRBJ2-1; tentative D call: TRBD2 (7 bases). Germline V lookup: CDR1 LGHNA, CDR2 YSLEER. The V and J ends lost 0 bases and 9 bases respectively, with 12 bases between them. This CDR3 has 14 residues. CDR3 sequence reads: CASSQDWGGREQFF. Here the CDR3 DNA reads TGCGCCAGCAGCCAAGATTGGGGGGGCCGTGAGCAGTTCTTC.

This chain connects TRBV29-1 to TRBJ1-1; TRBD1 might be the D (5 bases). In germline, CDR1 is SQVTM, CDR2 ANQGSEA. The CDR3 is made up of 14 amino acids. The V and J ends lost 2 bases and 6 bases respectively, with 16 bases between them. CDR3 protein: CSVETGLGGAEAFF. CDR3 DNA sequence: TGCAGCGTTGAAACCGGTCTGGGGGGTGCTGAAGCTTTCTTT.

CDR3 in amino acids: CSVDRGQETQYF. CDR3 sequence (DNA): TGCAGCGTTGACCGGGGTCAAGAGACCCAGTACTTC. The chain employs TRBV29-1 and TRBJ2-5; a possible D gene is TRBD2 (5 bases). The V end was cut by 3 bases, the J end by 2 bases, with 7 bases between. This CDR3 comprises 12 residues. Germline loops: CDR1 SQVTM, CDR2 ANQGSEA.

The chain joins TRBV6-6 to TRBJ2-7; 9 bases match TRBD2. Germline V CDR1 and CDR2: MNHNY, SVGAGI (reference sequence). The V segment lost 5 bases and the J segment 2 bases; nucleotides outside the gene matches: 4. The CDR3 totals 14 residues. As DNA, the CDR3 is TGTGCCAGCAGTCCGACTAGCGGTACCTACGAGCAGTACTTC. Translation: CASSPTSGTYEQYF.

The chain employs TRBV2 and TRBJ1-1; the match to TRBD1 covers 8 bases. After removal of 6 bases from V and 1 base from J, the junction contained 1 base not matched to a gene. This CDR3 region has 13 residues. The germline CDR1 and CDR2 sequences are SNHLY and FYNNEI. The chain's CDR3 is CASRGTGNTEAFF. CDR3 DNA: TGTGCCAGCAGGGGGACAGGGAACACTGAAGCTTTCTTT.

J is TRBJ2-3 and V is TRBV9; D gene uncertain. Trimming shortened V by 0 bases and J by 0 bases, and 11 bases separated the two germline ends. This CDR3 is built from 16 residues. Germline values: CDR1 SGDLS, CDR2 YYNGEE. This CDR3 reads CASSVGADSSTDTQYF. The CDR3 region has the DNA TGTGCCAGCAGCGTAGGGGCAGACTCTAGCACAGATACGCAGTATTTT.

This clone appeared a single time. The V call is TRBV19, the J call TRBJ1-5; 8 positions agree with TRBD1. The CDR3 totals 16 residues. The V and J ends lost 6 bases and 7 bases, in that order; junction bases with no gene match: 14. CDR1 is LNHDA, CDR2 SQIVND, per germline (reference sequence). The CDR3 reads CASRSQGGGQRQPQHF. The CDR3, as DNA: TGTGCCAGTAGGTCACAGGGGGGGGGACAGCGGCAGCCCCAGCATTTT.

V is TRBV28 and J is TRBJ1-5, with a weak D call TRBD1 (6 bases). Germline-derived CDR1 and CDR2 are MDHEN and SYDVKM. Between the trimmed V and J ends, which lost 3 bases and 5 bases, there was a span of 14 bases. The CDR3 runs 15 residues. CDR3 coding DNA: TGTGCCAGCAGTTTTGCGGCAGGGGACCATCAGCCCCAGCATTTT. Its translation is CASSFAAGDHQPQHF.

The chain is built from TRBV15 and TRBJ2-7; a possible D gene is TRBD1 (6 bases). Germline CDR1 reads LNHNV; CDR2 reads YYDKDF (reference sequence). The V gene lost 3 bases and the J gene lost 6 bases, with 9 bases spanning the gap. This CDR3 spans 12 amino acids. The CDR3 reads CATSRDSAEQYF. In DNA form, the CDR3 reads TGTGCCACCAGCAGGGACAGCGCCGAGCAGTACTTC.

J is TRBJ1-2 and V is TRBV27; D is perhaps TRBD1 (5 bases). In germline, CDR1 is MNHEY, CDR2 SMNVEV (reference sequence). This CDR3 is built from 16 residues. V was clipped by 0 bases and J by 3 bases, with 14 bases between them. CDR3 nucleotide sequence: TGTGCCAGCAGTTTATCTTGGAATCGGGGGGACTATGGCTACACCTTC. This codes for CASSLSWNRGDYGYTF.

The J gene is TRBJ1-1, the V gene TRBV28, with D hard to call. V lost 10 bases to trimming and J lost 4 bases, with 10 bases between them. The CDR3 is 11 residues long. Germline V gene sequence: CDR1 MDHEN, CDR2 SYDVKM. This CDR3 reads CATTWTTEAFF. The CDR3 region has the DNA TGTGCCACCACCTGGACCACTGAAGCTTTCTTT. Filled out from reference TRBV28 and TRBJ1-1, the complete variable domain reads DVKVTQSSRYLVKRTGEKVFLECVQDMDHENMFWYRQDPGLGLRLIYFSYDVKMKEKGDIPEGYSVSREKKERFSLILESASTNQTSMYLCATTWTTEAFFGQGTRLTVV.